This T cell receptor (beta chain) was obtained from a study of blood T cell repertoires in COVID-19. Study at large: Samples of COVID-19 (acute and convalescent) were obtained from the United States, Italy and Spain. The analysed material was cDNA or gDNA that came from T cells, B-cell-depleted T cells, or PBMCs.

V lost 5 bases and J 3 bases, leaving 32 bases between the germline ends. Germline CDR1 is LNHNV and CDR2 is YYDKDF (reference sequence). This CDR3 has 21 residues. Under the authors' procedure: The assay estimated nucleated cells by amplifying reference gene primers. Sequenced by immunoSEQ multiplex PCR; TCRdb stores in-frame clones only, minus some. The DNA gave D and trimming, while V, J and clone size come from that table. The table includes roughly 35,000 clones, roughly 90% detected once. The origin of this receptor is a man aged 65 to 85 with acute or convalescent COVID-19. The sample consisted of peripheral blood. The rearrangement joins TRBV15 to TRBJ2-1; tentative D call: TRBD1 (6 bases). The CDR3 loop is CATSLLKPDSGTIPFYNEQFF. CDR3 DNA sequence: TGTGCCACCAGCTTGCTTAAGCCGGATTCCGGGACAATCCCTTTCTACAATGAGCAGTTCTTC.